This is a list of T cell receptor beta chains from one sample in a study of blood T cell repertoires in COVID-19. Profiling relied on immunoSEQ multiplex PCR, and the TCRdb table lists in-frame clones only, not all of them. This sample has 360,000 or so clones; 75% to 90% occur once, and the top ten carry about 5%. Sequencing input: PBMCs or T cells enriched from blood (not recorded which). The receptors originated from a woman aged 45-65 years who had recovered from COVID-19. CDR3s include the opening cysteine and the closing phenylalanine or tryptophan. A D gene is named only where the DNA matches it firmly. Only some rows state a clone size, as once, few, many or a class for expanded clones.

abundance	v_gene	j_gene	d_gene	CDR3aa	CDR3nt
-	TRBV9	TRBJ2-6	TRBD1	CASSVGQGSGANVLTF	TGTGCCAGCAGCGTAGGACAGGGGTCTGGGGCCAACGTCCTGACTTTC
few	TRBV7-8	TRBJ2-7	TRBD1	CASRSDRGPYEQYF	TGTGCCAGCAGATCTGACAGGGGTCCCTACGAGCAGTACTTC
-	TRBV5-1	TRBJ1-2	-	CASSSGGRVESGYTF	TGCGCCAGCAGCAGCGGGGGGCGAGTCGAGTCTGGCTACACCTTC
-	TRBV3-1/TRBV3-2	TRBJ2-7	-	CASSQEYRPGLCF	TGTGCCAGCAGCCAAGAGTATAGGCCAGGGCTTTGCTTC
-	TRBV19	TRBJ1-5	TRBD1	CASSSVRDRVRQPQHF	TGTGCCAGTAGCTCCGTTAGGGACAGGGTAAGGCAGCCCCAGCATTTT
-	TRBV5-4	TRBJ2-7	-	CASSPGGGRGFGQYF	TGTGCCAGCAGTCCCGGGGGTGGGAGAGGGTTTGGGCAGTACTTC
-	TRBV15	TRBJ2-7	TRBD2	CATSSRVKGTSGNHEQYF	TGTGCCACCAGCAGTCGAGTCAAGGGGACTAGCGGGAACCACGAGCAGTACTTC
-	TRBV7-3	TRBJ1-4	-	CASSSGPGKKLFF	TGTGCCAGCAGCTCCGGCCCGGGGAAAAAACTGTTTTTT
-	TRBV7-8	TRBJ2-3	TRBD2	CASSLATAPGTSGRFSLTQYF	TGTGCCAGCAGCTTAGCGACGGCCCCCGGGACTAGCGGGAGGTTCTCCCTTACGCAGTATTTT
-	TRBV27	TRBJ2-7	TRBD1	CASSQAGTGTYEQYF	TGTGCCAGCAGCCAAGCCGGGACAGGGACCTACGAGCAGTACTTC
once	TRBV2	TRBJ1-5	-	CATARTGSQPQHF	TGTGCCACCGCGCGAACAGGGAGTCAGCCCCAGCATTTT
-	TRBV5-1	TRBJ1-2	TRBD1	CASSGTGTSYGYTF	TGCGCCAGCAGTGGGACAGGGACGTCTTATGGCTACACCTTC
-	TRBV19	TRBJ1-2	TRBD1	CASTSTGGIYGYTF	TGTGCCAGTACCTCAACAGGGGGAATCTATGGCTACACCTTC
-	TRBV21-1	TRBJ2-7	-	CASSKVNRAQDEQYF	TGTGCCAGCAGCAAAGTAAACAGGGCTCAGGACGAGCAGTACTTC
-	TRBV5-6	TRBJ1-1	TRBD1	CASSRGQGEAFF	TGTGCCAGCAGCAGGGGACAGGGCGAAGCTTTCTTT
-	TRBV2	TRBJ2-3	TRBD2	CASSGLAGSTDTQYF	TGTGCCAGCAGCGGACTAGCGGGATCCACAGATACGCAGTATTTT
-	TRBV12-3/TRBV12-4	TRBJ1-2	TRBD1	CASSFRDSYGYTF	TGTGCCAGCAGTTTCAGGGACAGCTATGGCTACACCTTC
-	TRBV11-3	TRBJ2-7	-	CASSSKRGEQYF	TGTGCCAGCAGCTCCAAACGGGGCGAGCAGTACTTC
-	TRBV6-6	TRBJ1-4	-	CASGQTGNEKLFF	TGTGCCAGCGGACAGACAGGCAATGAAAAACTGTTTTTT
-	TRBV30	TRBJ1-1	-	CAWSVIGAEAFF	TGTGCCTGGAGTGTAATAGGGGCTGAAGCTTTCTTT
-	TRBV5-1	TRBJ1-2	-	CASSLGFGGRNYGYTF	TGCGCCAGCAGCTTGGGTTTCGGGGGGCGGAACTATGGCTACACCTTC
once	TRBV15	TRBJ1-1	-	CATSGQPVGPNTEAFF	TGTGCCACCAGCGGACAGCCCGTTGGCCCGAACACTGAAGCTTTCTTT
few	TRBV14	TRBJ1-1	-	CASSQGWLWTVNTEAFF	TGTGCCAGCAGCCAAGGGTGGTTGTGGACAGTTAACACTGAAGCTTTCTTT
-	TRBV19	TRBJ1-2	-	CASSTGGLGGYTF	TGTGCCAGTAGCACGGGAGGGTTGGGTGGCTACACCTTC
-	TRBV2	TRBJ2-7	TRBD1	CASIFVGQATYEQYF	TGTGCCAGCATTTTCGTGGGACAGGCCACCTACGAGCAGTACTTC
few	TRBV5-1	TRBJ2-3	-	CASTLSGSDTQYF	TGCGCCAGCACCTTATCGGGGTCAGATACGCAGTATTTT
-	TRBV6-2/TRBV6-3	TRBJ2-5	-	CASSSLEETQYF	TGTGCCAGCAGTTCTCTTGAAGAGACCCAGTACTTC
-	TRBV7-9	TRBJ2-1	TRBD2	CASSLAGGSNEQFF	TGTGCCAGCAGCTTAGCGGGAGGGTCCAATGAGCAGTTCTTC
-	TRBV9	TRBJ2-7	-	CASSVGLGSSYEQYF	TGTGCCAGCAGCGTAGGGTTGGGCAGCTCCTACGAGCAGTACTTC
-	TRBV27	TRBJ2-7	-	CASSYDRVGGEQYF	TGTGCCAGCAGTTACGACAGGGTCGGAGGGGAGCAGTACTTC
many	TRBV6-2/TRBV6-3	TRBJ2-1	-	CASSLDSGVRSEQFF	TGTGCCAGCAGCCTAGACTCAGGGGTCCGGAGTGAGCAGTTCTTC
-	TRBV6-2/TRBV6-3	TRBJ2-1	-	CASSYDTPNEQFF	TGTGCCAGCAGTTACGACACCCCCAATGAGCAGTTCTTC
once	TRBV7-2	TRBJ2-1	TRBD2	CASSASGTSGRNEQFF	TGTGCCAGCAGCGCTTCCGGGACTAGCGGGAGGAATGAGCAGTTCTTC
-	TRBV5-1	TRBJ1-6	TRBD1	CASGETGVKSPLHF	TGCGCCAGCGGAGAGACAGGGGTAAAGTCACCCCTCCACTTT
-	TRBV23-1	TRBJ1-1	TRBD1	CASTYKLGTGGSRAFF	TGCGCCAGCACCTACAAATTGGGGACAGGGGGCTCGAGGGCTTTCTTT
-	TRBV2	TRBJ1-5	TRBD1	CASSVWDSRNQPQHF	TGTGCCAGCAGTGTGTGGGACAGCCGCAATCAGCCCCAGCATTTT
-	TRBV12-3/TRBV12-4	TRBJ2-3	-	CASRWGVSDTQYF	TGTGCCAGCAGGTGGGGGGTGTCAGATACGCAGTATTTT
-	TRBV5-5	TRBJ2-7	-	CASSLGREYEQYF	TGTGCCAGCAGCTTGGGCAGGGAATACGAGCAGTACTTC
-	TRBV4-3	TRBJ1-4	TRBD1	CASSPGTGITNEKLFF	TGCGCCAGCAGCCCCGGGACAGGGATAACTAATGAAAAACTGTTTTTT
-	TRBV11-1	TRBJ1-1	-	CASSGGAWGEAFF	TGTGCCAGCAGCGGGGGCGCGTGGGGTGAAGCTTTCTTT
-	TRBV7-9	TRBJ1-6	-	CASSSQGFHSPLHF	TGTGCCAGCAGCTCCCAGGGGTTCCACTCACCCCTCCACTTT
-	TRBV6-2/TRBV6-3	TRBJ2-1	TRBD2	CASSFGGAGGYNEQFF	TGTGCCAGCAGTTTCGGAGGCGCGGGAGGATACAATGAGCAGTTCTTC
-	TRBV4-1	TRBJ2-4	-	CASSTHRESKNIQYF	TGCGCCAGCAGCACCCACAGGGAATCCAAAAACATTCAGTACTTC
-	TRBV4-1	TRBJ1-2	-	CASSQALANYGYTF	TGCGCCAGCAGCCAAGCATTAGCTAACTATGGCTACACCTTC
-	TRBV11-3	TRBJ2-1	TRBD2	CASSERPSGSSYNEQFF	TGTGCCAGCAGCGAGCGACCTAGCGGGAGCTCCTACAATGAGCAGTTCTTC
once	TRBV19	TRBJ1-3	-	CASSSSRGGSGNTIYF	TGTGCCAGTAGTTCATCGCGGGGGGGCTCTGGAAACACCATATATTTT
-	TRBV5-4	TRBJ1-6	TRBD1	CASSGGQGWNSPLHF	TGTGCCAGCAGCGGTGGACAGGGTTGGAATTCACCCCTCCACTTT
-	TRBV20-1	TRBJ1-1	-	CSASDRFSNTEAFF	TGCAGTGCTAGTGACAGATTTTCTAACACTGAAGCTTTCTTT
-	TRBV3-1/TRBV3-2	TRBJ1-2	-	CASSQTGGYTF	TGTGCCAGCAGCCAAACAGGCGGCTACACCTTC
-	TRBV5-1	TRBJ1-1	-	CASSLYTQPNTEAFF	TGCGCCAGCAGCTTATACACACAACCGAACACTGAAGCTTTCTTT